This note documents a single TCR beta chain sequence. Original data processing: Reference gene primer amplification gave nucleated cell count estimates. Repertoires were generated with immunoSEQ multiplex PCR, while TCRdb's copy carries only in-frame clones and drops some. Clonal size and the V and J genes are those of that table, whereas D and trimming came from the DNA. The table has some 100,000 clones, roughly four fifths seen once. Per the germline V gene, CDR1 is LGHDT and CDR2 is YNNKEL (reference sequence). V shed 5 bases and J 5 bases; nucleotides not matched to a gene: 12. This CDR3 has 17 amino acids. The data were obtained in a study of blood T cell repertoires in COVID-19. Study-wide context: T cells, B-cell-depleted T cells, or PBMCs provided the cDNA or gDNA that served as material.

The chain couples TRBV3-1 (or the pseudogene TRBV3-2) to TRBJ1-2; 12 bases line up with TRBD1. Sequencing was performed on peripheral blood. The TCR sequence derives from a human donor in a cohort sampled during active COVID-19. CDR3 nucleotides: TGTGCCAGCAGCTTATATTACAAGGGACAGGGGGCATATGGCTACACCTTC. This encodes CASSLYYKGQGAYGYTF.